One TCR beta chain is described in this entry. The target antigen is unknown. PCR amplification relied on 60 Vbeta primers (plus 13 Jbeta primers). Sequencing was performed with immunoSEQ multiplex PCR; in TCRdb, only in-frame clones are kept and a portion is missing. The sample shows over 150,000 clones, less than 85% of them seen only once. The data belong to a study of cytomegalovirus exposure and HLA in healthy donors. As for the study in general: Unique TCR beta sequences numbering about 100 million came from about 180 million T cells in an earlier analysis. Study-wide results and limits: One later analysis reportedly identified an Asian-associated ancestry cluster that showed fewer N-insertions than the roughly 600-donor mean. With later analysis, a missense DCLRE1C variant became linked to TCR beta V- and J-gene trimming.

V shed 5 bases and J 2 bases; nucleotides not matched to a gene: 3. Looked up from germline, CDR1 is MNHNY and CDR2 is SVGAGI (reference sequence). CDR3 size: 14 residues. Sample: PBMCs. The receptor's source is a man younger than 30 in good health and CMV-seronegative. The chain uses TRBV6-6 and TRBJ2-1, with 7 bases that match TRBD2. The CDR3 DNA is TGTGCCAGCAGTCCCGGGACTACCTACAATGAGCAGTTCTTC. It specifies CASSPGTTYNEQFF.